This T cell receptor beta chain was sequenced for a study of T cell changes during pregnancy in multiple sclerosis. Clones were read by immunoSEQ multiplex PCR, and TCRdb kept only the in-frame ones, dropping some. The data contain 65,000 to 85,000 clones, just over 90% of them seen just once; the ten biggest clones take up roughly 0.21%. The CDR3 runs 12 residues. The V gene lost 3 bases and the J gene lost 4 bases, with 4 bases spanning the gap. Germline loops: CDR1 KGHSH, CDR2 LQKENI. The receptor comes from a female donor with multiple sclerosis, enrolled in a pregnancy study. The material sequenced was CD4+ T cells from peripheral blood mononuclear cells, taken before pregnancy. J is TRBJ1-5 and V is TRBV18; no definite D call. The CDR3 DNA sequence: TGTGCCAGCTCACCCCCTAATCAGCCCCAGCATTTT. It specifies CASSPPNQPQHF.